This record concerns one T cell receptor beta chain sequence. Its specificity is unknown. The template was genomic DNA from peripheral blood, not RNA. TRB rearrangements spanning V, D and J were amplified using mixed TRB-A/B primers. MiXCR, applied by TCRdb to the multiplex PCR reads, yields one record per CDR3 protein. Seen here are about 10,000 distinct CDR3 sequences, around 35% observed once, and the top ten hold roughly 8.2%. This sample is drawn from a study of T cell repertoires in aging, cancer and after chemotherapy. Across the study: Over several months to years, re-sampled healthy donor repertoires clearly shared clones.

Germline V lookup: CDR1 MNHNS, CDR2 SASEGT. This CDR3 region has 15 residues. V lost 0 bases, J lost 5 bases, and 13 bases lay in between. General study results and limits: Compared with age-matched healthy donors, untreated hematological or solid cancer patients showed higher blood TCR clonality.

This receptor was obtained from a human donor in good health. The specimen was blood. The chain employs TRBV6-1 and TRBJ2-5; the D gene is possibly TRBD1 (6 bases). CDR3 sequence reads: CASSEAPGAGETQYF. Written as DNA, the CDR3 is TGTGCCAGCAGTGAAGCCCCAGGGGCAGGGGAGACCCAGTACTTC.